The 26 T cell receptor beta chains below were found in one sample sequenced in a study of memory CD4+ T cells and cytomegalovirus serostatus. Some clones are missing from TCRdb's copy, which holds only in-frame ones; the method was immunoSEQ multiplex PCR. The sample lists about 96,000 clones, 75% to 90% occurring once. Single viable CD3+CD4+CD8-CD45RO+ cells were sorted as the memory CD4+ T cells. The sequencing input was memory CD4+ T cells from blood. The origin of the receptors is an adult in good health and CMV-seropositive.

The chain carries TRBV6-5 and TRBJ1-2, with 7 positions matching TRBD1. Germline loops: CDR1 MNHEY, CDR2 SVGAGI. The CDR3 consists of 14 residues. Trimming removed 6 bases from V and 4 bases from J; junction bases left unmatched: 8. CDR3 region: CASRTLGQLYGYTF. The CDR3 DNA is TGTGCCAGCAGAACCTTGGGACAGCTCTATGGCTACACCTTC.

The chain couples TRBV30 to TRBJ1-3; TRBD1 matches 9 bases. The trim removed 3 bases at V and 0 bases at J, leaving 6 bases unmatched. The CDR3 loop spans 16 amino acids. Looked up from germline, CDR1 is GTSNPN and CDR2 is SVGIG (reference sequence). CDR3 protein: CAWSGQGPSSGNTIYF. The CDR3 DNA reads as TGTGCCTGGAGCGGACAGGGGCCGAGCTCTGGAAACACCATATATTTT.

The chain combines TRBV29-1 with TRBJ1-2; tentative D call: TRBD1 (6 bases). Looked up from germline, CDR1 is SQVTM and CDR2 is ANQGSEA. The V gene lost 6 bases and the J gene lost 1 base, with 12 bases spanning the gap. The CDR3 is made up of 13 amino acids. The CDR3: CSVLDSYNYGYTF. CDR3 coding DNA: TGCAGCGTCTTGGACAGCTATAACTATGGCTACACCTTC.

J is TRBJ1-1 and V is TRBV2; no definite D call. Deletions cut 6 bases from V and 1 base from J, with 9 bases between. This CDR3 is built from 13 residues. Germline CDR1 and CDR2: SNHLY and FYNNEI. The CDR3 spells CASRLRWNTEAFF. The DNA of the CDR3 is TGTGCCAGCAGACTTCGATGGAACACTGAAGCTTTCTTT.

V and J are TRBV10-3 and TRBJ2-2; 10 bases are shared with TRBD2. The CDR3 is 18 residues long. Germline V gene data show CDR1 as ENHRY and CDR2 as SYGVKD. V shed 3 bases and J 3 bases; nucleotides not matched to a gene: 10. For the CDR3, the DNA is TGTGCCATCAGTGATTATATAGCGGGAGGCCTCTACACCGGGGAGCTGTTTTTT. It is translated as CAISDYIAGGLYTGELFF.

CDR3 loop: CASSQDKVRGDSSYEQYF. CDR3 sequence (DNA): TGCGCCAGCAGCCAAGATAAGGTTCGGGGGGACAGCTCCTACGAGCAGTACTTC. The V gene is TRBV4-1, the J gene TRBJ2-7; the D gene could be TRBD1 or TRBD2 (7 bases each). CDR1 is MGHRA, CDR2 YSYEKL, per germline. The V end lost 0 bases, the J end lost 0 bases, and 18 bases lay between the germline ends. The CDR3 is made up of 18 amino acids.

The count of this clone is one. V usage is TRBV2 and J usage is TRBJ2-6; D is undetermined. CDR3 length: 14 residues. Germline loops: CDR1 SNHLY, CDR2 FYNNEI. Trimming cost V 7 bases and J 0 bases, with 7 bases left between them. In DNA, the CDR3 is TGTGCCAGCACCACCAACTCTGGGGCCAACGTCCTGACTTTC. The encoded protein is CASTTNSGANVLTF.

The CDR3 sequence: CASGTQGDTEAFF. In nucleotides, the CDR3 is TGCGCCAGCGGAACTCAGGGAGACACTGAAGCTTTCTTT. V gene TRBV5-1 combines with J gene TRBJ1-1; possibly TRBD1 for D (5 bases). The CDR3 totals 13 residues. Trimming pared 7 bases from V and 3 bases from J, leaving 13 bases between. Germline V gives CDR1 SGHRS, CDR2 YFSETQ.

This chain joins TRBV4-1 and TRBJ2-5; D may be TRBD1 (6 bases). This CDR3 is built from 18 residues. V was trimmed by 1 base and J by 2 bases, leaving 20 bases between them. CDR1 MGHRA and CDR2 YSYEKL come from the germline V gene. In DNA form, the CDR3 reads TGCGCCAGCAGCCAAGGGAGGCCTCTGACAGGCCGTCAAGAGACCCAGTACTTC. It specifies CASSQGRPLTGRQETQYF.

The V call is TRBV5-6, the J call TRBJ2-1, with D uncertain. CDR1 SGHDT and CDR2 YYEEEE come from the germline V gene. V lost 4 bases to trimming and J lost 4 bases, with 15 bases between them. The CDR3 covers 15 residues. The CDR3 loop is CASSLTLGPYNEQFF. CDR3 in DNA: TGTGCCAGCAGCCTTACTCTCGGCCCGTACAATGAGCAGTTCTTC.

J is TRBJ2-7 and V is TRBV5-6; 9 bases line up with TRBD1. Trimming took 0 bases from V and 7 from J; bases not matched to a gene: 5. This CDR3 contains 14 residues. Germline CDR1 and CDR2: SGHDT and YYEEEE. Written as DNA, the CDR3 is TGTGCCAGCAGCTTGGCCGACAGGGGGGCTGAGCAGTACTTC. Translated, it gives CASSLADRGAEQYF.

The chain carries TRBV18 and TRBJ1-4; TRBD1 aligns across 9 bases. CDR1 and CDR2 (germline): KGHSH, LQKENI. V was pared by 3 bases and J by 4 bases, with 3 bases of the junction left unmatched. The CDR3 has 15 amino acids. CDR3: CASSPRTGDNEKLFF. The CDR3 nucleotides are TGTGCCAGCTCACCTAGGACAGGGGATAATGAAAAACTGTTTTTT.

This chain uses TRBV7-9 with TRBJ2-7, with D perhaps given as TRBD1 or TRBD2 (7 bases each). The CDR3 extends over 14 amino acids. V lost 6 bases and J lost 3, with 15 bases in between. The germline gives CDR1 SEHNR, CDR2 FQNEAQ (reference sequence). CDR3 in amino acids: CASRTSGGDYEQYF. The DNA of the CDR3 is TGTGCCAGCAGAACTTCAGGGGGGGACTACGAGCAGTACTTC. The variable domain in full, with the rest retrieved from reference TRBV7-9 and TRBJ2-7, is DTGVSQNPRHKITKRGQNVTFRCDPISEHNRLYWYRQTLGQGPEFLTYFQNEAQLEKSRLLSDRFSAERPKGSFSTLEIQRTEQGDSAMYLCASRTSGGDYEQYFGPGTRLTVT.

This clone appeared a few times. The V and J genes are TRBV6-5 and TRBJ1-4, with D unclear. The V end lost 1 base, the J end lost 0 bases, and 9 bases lay between the germline ends. This CDR3 spans 16 amino acids. Germline V gene lookup returns CDR1 MNHEY and CDR2 SVGAGI. CDR3 residues: CASSYLSATTNEKLFF. DNA for the CDR3: TGTGCCAGCAGTTACTTGTCCGCAACAACTAATGAAAAACTGTTTTTT.

The chain couples TRBV6-6 to TRBJ2-2, with 10 bases fitting TRBD1. Germline-derived CDR1 and CDR2 are MNHNY and SVGAGI (reference sequence). The CDR3 length is 15 residues. The trim removed 5 bases at V and 1 base at J, leaving 1 base unmatched. CDR3 coding DNA: TGTGCCAGCAGTAGGACAGGGGGGAACACCGGGGAGCTGTTTTTT. This gives the protein CASSRTGGNTGELFF.

This CDR3 reads CASSKALASPGGLNTEAFF. In DNA form, the CDR3 reads TGTGCCAGCAGCAAAGCGCTGGCCAGTCCTGGAGGCTTAAACACTGAAGCTTTCTTT. The rearrangement links TRBV21-1 to TRBJ1-1. TRBV21-1 is noted as a pseudogene. This CDR3 comprises 19 residues.

This sequence joins TRBV6-1 and TRBJ2-5, with D perhaps assigned TRBD1 or TRBD2 (5 bases each). This CDR3 comprises 12 residues. CDR1 is MNHNS, CDR2 SASEGT, per germline. V lost 4 bases to trimming and J lost 7 bases, with 10 bases between them. CDR3 in DNA: TGTGCCAGCAGTGCCAGGGACGCGACCCAGTACTTC. Translating gives CASSARDATQYF.

The V and J genes are TRBV6-5 and TRBJ1-2; D not certain. Trimming took off 0 bases at V and 3 bases at J, with 14 bases between the two ends. Germline V gene lookup returns CDR1 MNHEY and CDR2 SVGAGI. The CDR3 runs to 16 residues. As DNA, the CDR3 is TGTGCCAGCAGTTACTCCGGGGTCAATCCGGACTATGGCTACACCTTC. Protein: CASSYSGVNPDYGYTF.

The sample holds a few counts of this clone. V gene TRBV6-1 combines with J gene TRBJ1-1; D gene ambiguous. The CDR3 extends over 12 amino acids. V dropped 6 bases and J dropped 0 bases, with 5 bases sitting between them. Germline V CDR1 and CDR2: MNHNS, SASEGT. CDR3 DNA sequence: TGTGCCAGCAGGAGGATGAACACTGAAGCTTTCTTT. This gives the protein CASRRMNTEAFF.

This sequence joins TRBV28 and TRBJ2-2; TRBD2 matches at 8 bases. Germline V gene data show CDR1 as MDHEN and CDR2 as SYDVKM. The CDR3 consists of 14 residues. The trim removed 10 bases at V and 4 bases at J, leaving 8 bases unmatched. The CDR3 loop reads CATRGLAATGELFF. The CDR3 bases are TGTGCCACCCGAGGACTAGCAGCCACCGGGGAGCTGTTTTTT.

The chain carries TRBV19 and TRBJ1-3; 8 bases are shared with TRBD1. The CDR3 runs to 16 residues. Germline CDR1 LNHDA, CDR2 SQIVND (reference sequence). V shed 7 bases, J shed 10 bases, and the junction held 18 bases outside the gene matches. CDR3 residues: CASINPSDRGGRTIYF. Written as DNA, the CDR3 is TGTGCCAGTATCAACCCTTCCGACAGGGGAGGGAGGACCATATATTTT. The complete variable domain, with remaining parts taken from reference TRBV19 and TRBJ1-3, reads DGGITQSPKYLFRKEGQNVTLSCEQNLNHDAMYWYRQDPGQGLRLIYYSQIVNDFQKGDIAEGYSVSREKKESFPLTVTSAQKNPTAFYLCASINPSDRGGRTIYFGEGSWLTVV.

The rearrangement links TRBV2 to TRBJ1-4, with 7 nucleotides matching TRBD1. V dropped 10 bases and J dropped 0; count of bases not matched to a gene: 5. The CDR3 loop spans 14 amino acids. Germline values: CDR1 SNHLY, CDR2 FYNNEI. The CDR3 spells CATKQGPTNEKLFF. CDR3 in DNA: TGTGCCACTAAACAGGGGCCAACTAATGAAAAACTGTTTTTT.

The chain uses TRBV5-4 and TRBJ2-3, with 8 bases matching TRBD2. The J segment lost 3 bases and the V segment lost 3 bases, leaving 9 bases of the junction unmatched. CDR1 and CDR2 (germline): SGHNT, YYREEE (reference sequence). The CDR3 length is 16 residues. In DNA, the CDR3 is TGTGCCAGCAGCTCAGAAGCGGGAGCGCCAACAGATACGCAGTATTTT. Protein sequence: CASSSEAGAPTDTQYF.

The genes are TRBV27 and TRBJ2-2; 11 bases fit TRBD2. This CDR3 spans 18 amino acids. Germline values: CDR1 MNHEY, CDR2 SMNVEV (reference sequence). With 2 bases clipped from V and 5 bases from J, the junction kept 10 bases outside the gene matches. CDR3 coding DNA: TGTGCCAGCAGTTTAGTGAGAGGTAGCGGGAGGGTTACCGGGGAGCTGTTTTTT. This translates into CASSLVRGSGRVTGELFF.

The gene calls are TRBV5-1 and TRBJ2-3, with D hard to call. In germline, CDR1 is SGHRS, CDR2 YFSETQ. With 3 bases removed from V and 0 bases from J, the gap between germline ends came to 8 bases. This CDR3 comprises 14 residues. The CDR3 loop reads CASSSQTSTDTQYF. The CDR3 DNA reads as TGCGCCAGCAGCTCCCAGACTAGCACAGATACGCAGTATTTT.

This rearrangement joins TRBV5-1 to TRBJ1-1; D unclear. V lost 1 base, J lost 1 base, and 11 bases lay in between. CDR1 SGHRS and CDR2 YFSETQ come from the germline V gene. The CDR3 is 15 residues long. The CDR3 nucleotides are TGCGCCAGCAGCTTGCAGGTAGTGGGGAACACTGAAGCTTTCTTT. This translates into CASSLQVVGNTEAFF. Full variable domain (outside the CDR3, taken from reference TRBV5-1 and TRBJ1-1): KAGVTQTPRYLIKTRGQQVTLSCSPISGHRSVSWYQQTPGQGLQFLFEYFSETQRNKGNFPGRFSGRQFSNSRSEMNVSTLELGDSALYLCASSLQVVGNTEAFFGQGTRLTVV.